This TCR beta chain was retrieved from a study of blood T cell repertoires in COVID-19. Study as a whole: Sample material is recorded as cDNA or gDNA derived from T cells, B-cell-depleted T cells, or PBMCs.

The CDR3 runs to 14 residues. V was pared by 1 base and J by 5 bases, with 7 bases between. Germline V gives CDR1 KGHDR, CDR2 SFDVKD. This table comes from immunoSEQ multiplex PCR, and its TCRdb copy is limited to in-frame clones, with some not included. The table shows roughly 130,000 clones, with 70% to 85% occurring only once. The specimen sequenced was PBMCs or T cells enriched from blood (not recorded which). This sequence originates from a man aged 45-65 years who had recovered from COVID-19. The chain has TRBV24-1 and TRBJ2-2, with a tentative D call TRBD2 (5 bases). The CDR3 DNA reads as TGTGCCACCAGTGATTTCCGCGGGACCGGGGAGCTGTTTTTT. Amino acid sequence: CATSDFRGTGELFF.